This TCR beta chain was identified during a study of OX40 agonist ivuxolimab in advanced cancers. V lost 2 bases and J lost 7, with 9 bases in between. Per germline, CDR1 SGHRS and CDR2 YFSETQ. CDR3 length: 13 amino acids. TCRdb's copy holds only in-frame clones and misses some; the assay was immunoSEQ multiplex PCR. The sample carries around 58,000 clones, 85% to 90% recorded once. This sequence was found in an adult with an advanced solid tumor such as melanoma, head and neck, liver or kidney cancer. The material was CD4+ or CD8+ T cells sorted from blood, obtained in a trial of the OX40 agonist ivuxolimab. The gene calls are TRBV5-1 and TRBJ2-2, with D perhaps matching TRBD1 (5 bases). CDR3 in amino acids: CASSLKGIGELFF. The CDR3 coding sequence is TGCGCCAGCAGCTTAAAGGGGATCGGGGAGCTGTTTTTT.